This is a list of T cell receptor beta chains from one sample in a study of blood T cell repertoires in COVID-19. Some clones are missing from TCRdb's copy, which holds only in-frame ones; the method was immunoSEQ multiplex PCR. The sample lists more than 250,000 clones, roughly 83% occurring once. Input material: peripheral blood. These receptors were taken from a man aged 55-75 years who had recovered from COVID-19. CDR3s include the opening cysteine and the closing phenylalanine or tryptophan. A D gene is named only where the DNA matches it firmly.

d_gene,v_gene,CDR3aa
.,TRBV4-1,CASSQDRFNNEQFF
.,TRBV18,CASSPLPGSSYNEQFF
TRBD1,TRBV7-2,CASSSRQGKAFF
TRBD2,TRBV5-6,CASSNGLAGGPAYEQYF
TRBD1,TRBV27,CASSVGQGRETQYF
TRBD1,TRBV29-1,CSARDRGFSGNTIYF
TRBD1,TRBV2,CASTQAAGGEQYF
.,TRBV7-9,CATERGELSEAFF
.,TRBV5-1,CASSLDIRTEAFF
TRBD2,TRBV9,CASSVATGGRGELFF
.,TRBV7-9,CASSPWLGGASYTF
.,TRBV7-3,CASSPIGDGEQFF
.,TRBV5-1,CASSLTGSSYEQYF
.,TRBV5-1,CASSRSADTQYF
.,TRBV5-5,CASSLVRGPYEQYF
TRBD2,TRBV27,CASRQAGGPTGELFF
.,TRBV13,CASSSWGGLNTEAFF
.,TRBV3-1/TRBV3-2,CASSQPVGAETQYF
.,TRBV29-1,CSVPTGTRSGYTF
TRBD1,TRBV6-5,CASRPQGRYNSPLHF
.,TRBV6-5,CASRVDSLNTGELFF
.,TRBV12-3/TRBV12-4,CASSKTVNYGYTF
TRBD1,TRBV20-1,CSASGQGGGYTF
.,TRBV27,CASSSPASPTNTEAFF
.,TRBV6-5,CASSYQSGSEAFF
.,TRBV5-6,CASSGLESYEQYF
.,TRBV30,CAWSGLAGGTQYF
.,TRBV18,CASSPSVGELFF
.,TRBV3-1/TRBV3-2,CASSQLRSGANVLTF
.,TRBV11-2,CASSLERGIQETQYF
TRBD1,TRBV25-1,CASSITQGAETQYF
TRBD2,TRBV7-9,CASSLSPSGGQETQYF
.,TRBV6-5,CASKIQGNTGELFF
.,TRBV2,CASRRGGSSYNSPLHF
.,TRBV28,CASRPRDSREQYF
.,TRBV14,CASSAPRTGSTDTQYF
TRBD1,TRBV2,CASGTGVSQPQHF
TRBD1,TRBV28,CASSLAGTGNNEQFF